The rows below give T cell receptor beta chains drawn from one sample of a study of T cells in Graves' hyperthyroidism and ophthalmopathy. TCRdb fed the multiplex PCR reads into MiXCR, producing one record per CDR3 protein. This sample has a few hundred thousand distinct CDR3 sequences, with around an eighth found just once. The sequenced sample consisted of blood. The receptors stem from a woman aged 18 to 35 with Graves' hyperthyroidism. The CDR3 runs from the conserved cysteine through the conserved F or W. The order of the fields is CDR3 length, V gene, J gene, CDR3 protein.

14	TRBV11-2	TRBJ2-1	CASSLDTRSDEQFF
15	TRBV20-1	TRBJ2-2	CSAKDSGRAVGELFF
12	TRBV3-1	TRBJ2-1	CATQDLTNEQFF
13	TRBV27	TRBJ2-1	CASSPTGEGEQFF
12	TRBV28	TRBJ2-5	CATSGAGKTQYF
13	TRBV19	TRBJ2-7	CATAGAVPYEQYF
15	TRBV6-1	TRBJ2-1	CANRRGGSSYNEQFF
13	TRBV12-3/TRBV12-4	TRBJ1-4	CASNRDTGEKLFF
15	TRBV11-2	TRBJ1-2	CASSLALPDSYGYTF
13	TRBV25-1	TRBJ2-5	CASIARGTETQYF
16	TRBV12-3/TRBV12-4	TRBJ1-6	CASSPGTGYRSSPLHF
14	TRBV3-1	TRBJ2-1	CASSQEGTVNEQFF
13	TRBV30	TRBJ1-1	CAWAGQMNTEAFF
15	TRBV28	TRBJ1-4	CASSLRQTTNEKLFF
15	TRBV19	TRBJ2-7	CASSLLGGLIYEQYF
17	TRBV27	TRBJ2-1	CASSLGGSAGGPDEQFF
15	TRBV6-1	TRBJ2-6	CASSETSSGANVLTF
15	TRBV9	TRBJ2-1	CASSGRPSDYNEQFF
14	TRBV12-3/TRBV12-4	TRBJ2-5	CASKQGQGGETQYF
17	TRBV4-2	TRBJ2-1	CASSRAGAGGPYNEQFF
13	TRBV20-1	TRBJ1-5	CSARVTGGQPQHF
17	TRBV5-8	TRBJ2-2	CASSWVRDRVNTGELFF
13	TRBV2	TRBJ2-1	CASSERSYNEQFF
14	TRBV20-1	TRBJ2-3	CSASASGYTDTQYF
15	TRBV10-3	TRBJ2-3	CATEDRIVLADTQYF
16	TRBV11-3	TRBJ2-7	CASSHTGTSVSYEQYF
14	TRBV18	TRBJ2-3	CASSPSGITDTQYF
15	TRBV12-3/TRBV12-4	TRBJ1-6	CASSFGTDYNSPLHF
13	TRBV6-6	TRBJ1-4	CASSYGTAEKLFF
14	TRBV6-1	TRBJ1-1	CASSYGQKGTEAFF
15	TRBV11-3	TRBJ1-1	CASSLTLGGYTEAFF
14	TRBV20-1	TRBJ1-2	CSARAITGRWGYTF
15	TRBV20-1	TRBJ2-1	CSARDTLAGYNEQFF
16	TRBV5-1	TRBJ2-1	CASSLDGGRANNEQFF
16	TRBV14	TRBJ1-1	CASLNEHGRTNTEAFF
17	TRBV5-1	TRBJ1-2	CASSLVVAGPPTYGYTF
17	TRBV9	TRBJ2-5	CASSVEWAGGIQETQYF
13	TRBV30	TRBJ2-2	CAWSVRRTGELFF
17	TRBV6-1	TRBJ1-5	CASRAGTGAGSNQPQHF
12	TRBV20-1	TRBJ2-7	CSARDSGYEQYF
15	TRBV12-3/TRBV12-4	TRBJ1-1	CASSPDRGEDTEAFF
17	TRBV27	TRBJ1-4	CASSLLDPRTTNEKLFF
20	TRBV6-5	TRBJ2-3	CASSYFPPQTGTSGRGTQYF
13	TRBV6-1	TRBJ2-3	CASSGVLVDTQYF
13	TRBV29-1	TRBJ2-1	CSVGTSGNNEQFF
14	TRBV7-2	TRBJ1-1	CASSPSGANTEAFF
15	TRBV11-1	TRBJ2-3	CASSSGDSTKDTQYF
12	TRBV30	TRBJ2-7	CAWGWSSYEQYF
15	TRBV5-1	TRBJ2-1	CASSLLQGANNEQFF
15	TRBV12-3/TRBV12-4	TRBJ2-7	CASSNIGTYSYEQYF
15	TRBV5-4	TRBJ1-2	CASSLLGQGNYGYTF
15	TRBV12-3/TRBV12-4	TRBJ2-2	CASRPLALNTGELFF
11	TRBV10-3	TRBJ1-1	CAISRDSEAFF
13	TRBV12-3/TRBV12-4	TRBJ1-1	CASSLGGTVTAFF